The present T cell receptor beta chain was sequenced within a study of cytomegalovirus exposure and HLA in healthy donors. Study-level findings and limits: The study labeled 150 to 200 TCR beta chains cytomegalovirus-associated.

Germline CDR1 KGHSH, CDR2 LQKENI. The length of the CDR3 is 13 residues. The V gene lost 4 bases and the J gene lost 5 bases, with 11 bases spanning the gap. Both 60 Vbeta primers and 13 Jbeta primers went into the PCR. How the authors handled the data: In a later analysis, of tens of millions of unique beta chains, around 9.9 million appeared in at least two donors. The protocol was immunoSEQ multiplex PCR, while the TCRdb copy is restricted to in-frame clones and leaves out a portion. That table is the source of V, J and clone size, and D and trimming were worked out from the DNA. The sample yields some 140,000 clones, 65% to 80% seen once. As for this clone: Its target is unknown.

This chain links TRBV18 with TRBJ1-1; maybe TRBD1 (6 bases). The TCR was taken from a man aged 40-55 years in good health and CMV-seropositive. Sequencing was carried out using PBMCs. In nucleotides, the CDR3 is TGTGCCAGCTCACTCACAGGGTTGACTGAAGCTTTCTTT. This gives the protein CASSLTGLTEAFF.